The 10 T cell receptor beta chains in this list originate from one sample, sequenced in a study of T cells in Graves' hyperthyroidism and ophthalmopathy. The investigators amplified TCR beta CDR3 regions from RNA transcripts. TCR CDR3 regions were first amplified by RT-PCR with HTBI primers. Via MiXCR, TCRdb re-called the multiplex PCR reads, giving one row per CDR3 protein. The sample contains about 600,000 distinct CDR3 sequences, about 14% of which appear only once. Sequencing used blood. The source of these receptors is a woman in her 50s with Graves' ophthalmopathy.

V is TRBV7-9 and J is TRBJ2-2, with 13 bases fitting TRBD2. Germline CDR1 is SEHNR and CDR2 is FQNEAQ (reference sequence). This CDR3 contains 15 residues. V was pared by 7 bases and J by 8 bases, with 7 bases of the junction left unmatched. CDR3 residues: CASTWGLAGSGELFF. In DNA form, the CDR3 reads TGTGCCAGCACCTGGGGACTAGCGGGATCGGGGGAGCTGTTTTTT.

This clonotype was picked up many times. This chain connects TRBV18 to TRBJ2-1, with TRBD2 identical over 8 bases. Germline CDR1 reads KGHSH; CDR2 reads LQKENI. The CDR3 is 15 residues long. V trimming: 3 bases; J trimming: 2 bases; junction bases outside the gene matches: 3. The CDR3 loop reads CASSPQAGAYNEQFF. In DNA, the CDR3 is TGTGCCAGCTCACCGCAAGCGGGAGCCTACAATGAGCAGTTCTTC.

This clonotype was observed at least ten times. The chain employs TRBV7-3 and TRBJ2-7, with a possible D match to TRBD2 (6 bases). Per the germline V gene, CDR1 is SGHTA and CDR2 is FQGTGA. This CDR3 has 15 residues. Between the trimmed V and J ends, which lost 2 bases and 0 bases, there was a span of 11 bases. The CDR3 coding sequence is TGTGCCAGCAGCTTAGACGGGAGTCACTCCTACGAGCAGTACTTC. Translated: CASSLDGSHSYEQYF.

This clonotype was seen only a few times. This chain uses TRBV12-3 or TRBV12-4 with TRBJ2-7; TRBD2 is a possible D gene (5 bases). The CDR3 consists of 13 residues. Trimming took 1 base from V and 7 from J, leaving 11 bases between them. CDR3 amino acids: CASSLEAVLEQYF. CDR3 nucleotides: TGTGCCAGCAGTTTAGAAGCGGTTTTGGAGCAGTACTTC.

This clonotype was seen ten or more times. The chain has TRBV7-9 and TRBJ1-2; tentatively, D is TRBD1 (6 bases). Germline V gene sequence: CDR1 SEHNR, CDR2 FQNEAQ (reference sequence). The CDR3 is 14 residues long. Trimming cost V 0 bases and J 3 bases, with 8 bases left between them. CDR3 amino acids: CASSLAQGYYGYTF. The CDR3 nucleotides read TGTGCCAGCAGCTTAGCACAGGGATACTATGGCTACACCTTC. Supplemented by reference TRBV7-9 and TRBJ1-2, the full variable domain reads DTGVSQNPRHKITKRGQNVTFRCDPISEHNRLYWYRQTLGQGPEFLTYFQNEAQLEKSRLLSDRFSAERPKGSFSTLEIQRTEQGDSAMYLCASSLAQGYYGYTFGSGTRLTVV.

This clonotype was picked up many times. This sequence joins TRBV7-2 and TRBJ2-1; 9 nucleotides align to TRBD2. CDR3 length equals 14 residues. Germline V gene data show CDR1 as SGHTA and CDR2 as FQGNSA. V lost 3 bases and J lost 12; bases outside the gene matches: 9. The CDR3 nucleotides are TGTGCCAGCAGCTTTAGCGGGAGTTCGATTCGGCAGTTCTTC. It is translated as CASSFSGSSIRQFF.

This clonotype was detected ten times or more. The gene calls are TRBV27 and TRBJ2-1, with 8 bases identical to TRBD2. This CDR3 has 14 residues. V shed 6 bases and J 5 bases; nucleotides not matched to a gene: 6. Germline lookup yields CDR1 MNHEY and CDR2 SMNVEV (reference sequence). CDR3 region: CASRGLAHNNEQFF. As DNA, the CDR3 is TGTGCCAGCAGAGGACTAGCCCATAACAATGAGCAGTTCTTC.

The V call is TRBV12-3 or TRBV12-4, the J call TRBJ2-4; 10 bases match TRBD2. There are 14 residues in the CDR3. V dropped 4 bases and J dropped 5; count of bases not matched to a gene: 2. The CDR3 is CASSSSGSENIQYF. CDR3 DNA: TGTGCCAGCAGTTCTAGCGGGAGTGAAAACATTCAGTACTTC.

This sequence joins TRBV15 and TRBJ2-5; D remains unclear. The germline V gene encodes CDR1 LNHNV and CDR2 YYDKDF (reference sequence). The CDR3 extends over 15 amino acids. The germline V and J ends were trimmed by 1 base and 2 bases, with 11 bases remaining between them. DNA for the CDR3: TGTGCCACCAGCAGAGCTTATTTAGAACAAGAGACCCAGTACTTC. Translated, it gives CATSRAYLEQETQYF.

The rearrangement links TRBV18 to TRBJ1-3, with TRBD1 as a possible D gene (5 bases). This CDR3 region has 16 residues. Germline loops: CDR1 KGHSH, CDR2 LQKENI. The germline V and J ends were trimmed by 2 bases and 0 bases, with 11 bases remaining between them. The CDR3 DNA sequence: TGTGCCAGCTCACCAGAGGCAGGGAGCTCTGGAAACACCATATATTTT. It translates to CASSPEAGSSGNTIYF.